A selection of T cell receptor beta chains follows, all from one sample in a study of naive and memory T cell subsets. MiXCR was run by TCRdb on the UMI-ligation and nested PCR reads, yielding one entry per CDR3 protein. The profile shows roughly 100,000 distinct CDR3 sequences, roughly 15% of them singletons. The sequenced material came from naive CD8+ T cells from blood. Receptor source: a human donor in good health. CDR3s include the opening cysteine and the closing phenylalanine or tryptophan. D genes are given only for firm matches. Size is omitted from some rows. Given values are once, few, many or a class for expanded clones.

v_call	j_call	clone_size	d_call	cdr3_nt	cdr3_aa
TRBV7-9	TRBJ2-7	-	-	TGTGCCAGCAGCTTAGCGCTTGGATACGAACCCTTACGTCCTTACGAGCAGTACTTC	CASSLALGYEPLRPYEQYF
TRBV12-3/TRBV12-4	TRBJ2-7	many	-	TGTGCCAGCAGTCCGGGACTGAACTCCTACGAGCAGTACTTC	CASSPGLNSYEQYF
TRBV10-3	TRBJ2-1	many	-	TGTGCCATCAGTGACGGGGGTTCCAATGAGCAGTTCTTC	CAISDGGSNEQFF
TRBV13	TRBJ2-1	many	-	TGTGCCAGCAGCTTAGGTGGGGGGGCAACCTACAATGAGCAGTTCTTC	CASSLGGGATYNEQFF
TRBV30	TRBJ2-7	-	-	TGTGCCTGGAGTGTCGACGGGAATCAGTACTTC	CAWSVDGNQYF
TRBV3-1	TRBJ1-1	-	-	TGTGCCAGCAGCCAAAGGGGGGTAGGCTTGAACACTGAAGCTTTCTTT	CASSQRGVGLNTEAFF
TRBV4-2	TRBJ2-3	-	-	TGTGCCAGCAGCCAAGAAGGTATTGGGCCTCTGTATTTT	CASSQEGIGPLYF
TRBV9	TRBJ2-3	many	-	TGTGCCAGCAATTTCCGGGGGTCGAGCACAGATACGCAGTATTTT	CASNFRGSSTDTQYF
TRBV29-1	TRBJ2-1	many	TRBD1	TGCAGCGTCCAACACCGGGACAGGGGGGCCTACAATGAGCAGTTCTTC	CSVQHRDRGAYNEQFF
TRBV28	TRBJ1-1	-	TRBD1	TGTGCCAGCCTAGACAGGGATGAAGCTTTCTTT	CASLDRDEAFF
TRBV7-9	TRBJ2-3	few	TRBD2	TGTGCCAGCGCCCCGGTGGCTAGCGGGAGTGGTACGCAGTATTTT	CASAPVASGSGTQYF
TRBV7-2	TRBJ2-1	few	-	TGTGCCAGCAGCTTAGATCTGAATTACAATGAGCAGTTCTTC	CASSLDLNYNEQFF
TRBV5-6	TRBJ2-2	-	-	TGTGCCAGCAGCTTCTACAAGGGACAGTCTTCAACGGGGGATACCGGGGAGCTGTTTTTT	CASSFYKGQSSTGDTGELFF
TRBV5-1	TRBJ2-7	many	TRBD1	TGCGCCAGCAGTTGGGACAGCTCCTACGAGCAGTACTTC	CASSWDSSYEQYF
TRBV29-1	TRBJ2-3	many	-	TGCAGCGTTACAACTCCCACAGATACGCAGTATTTT	CSVTTPTDTQYF
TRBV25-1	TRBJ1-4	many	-	TGTGCCAGCAGCGAGACTCCTAATGAAAAACTGTTTTTT	CASSETPNEKLFF
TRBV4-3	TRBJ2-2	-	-	TGCGCCAGCAGCCATAATCCCGGGCCGCTAACGAACACCGGGGAGCTGTTTTTT	CASSHNPGPLTNTGELFF
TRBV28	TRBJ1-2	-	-	TGTGCCAGCAGTTATCGGCCCGGAAAAAGCTATGGCTACACCTTC	CASSYRPGKSYGYTF
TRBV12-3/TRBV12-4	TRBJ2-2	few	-	TGTGCCAGCAGTTGGGACTCCAACACCGGGGAGCTGTTTTTT	CASSWDSNTGELFF
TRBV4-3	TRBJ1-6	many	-	TGCGCCAGCAGCCAGGCCGCGGGGGATAATTCACCCCTCCACTTT	CASSQAAGDNSPLHF
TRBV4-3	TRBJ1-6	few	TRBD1	TGCGCCAGTAGACAGGGGCCGGATTCACCCCTCCACTTT	CASRQGPDSPLHF
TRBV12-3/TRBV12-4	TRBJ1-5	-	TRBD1	TGTGCCAGCAGTTTTGGTCACGGGACAGGTCGGCCTCAGCCCCAGCATTTT	CASSFGHGTGRPQPQHF
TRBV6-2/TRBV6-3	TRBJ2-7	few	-	TGTGCCAGCAGTTTCCTCCGGGGATACGAGCAGTACTTC	CASSFLRGYEQYF
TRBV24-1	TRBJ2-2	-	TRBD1	TGTGCCACCAGTGACCTGGGGACAGGGATCGGGGAGCTGTTTTTT	CATSDLGTGIGELFF